The following is a T cell receptor beta chain sequence with its context. The antigen remains undetermined. The CDR3 spans 14 residues. V was clipped by 1 base and J by 6 bases; unmatched bases: 4. Germline-derived CDR1 and CDR2 are SGHDT and YYEEEE. This sample is part of a study of shared clonotypes between healthy human individuals. Study-wide background: The cohort had two women and a few men, ages 18 to 49. Every donor yielded three CD4 naive, three CD4 memory, two CD8 naive and one CD8 memory plate.

General study findings and limits: Researchers found naive subsets generally carried larger estimated richness than memory subsets. How much donors shared clonotypes was expected to be affected by sequencing depth.

The data were produced by immunoSEQ multiplex PCR, yet TCRdb's version contains in-frame clones alone and is incomplete. The sample shows over 800,000 clones, 90% to 95% of them seen only once. Naive CD8 isolation took CD45RO-negative cells positively selected for CCR7 and excluded terminally differentiated effector memory CD45RA+ cells. This TCR was sampled from a man aged 25 to 40 in good health. The chain joins TRBV5-6 to TRBJ2-4, with 7 bases fitting TRBD1. Sequencing used naive CD8+ T cells sorted from blood. The CDR3 protein is CASSLRPGGNIQYF. In DNA form, the CDR3 reads TGTGCCAGCAGCTTGAGGCCAGGGGGAAACATTCAGTACTTC.